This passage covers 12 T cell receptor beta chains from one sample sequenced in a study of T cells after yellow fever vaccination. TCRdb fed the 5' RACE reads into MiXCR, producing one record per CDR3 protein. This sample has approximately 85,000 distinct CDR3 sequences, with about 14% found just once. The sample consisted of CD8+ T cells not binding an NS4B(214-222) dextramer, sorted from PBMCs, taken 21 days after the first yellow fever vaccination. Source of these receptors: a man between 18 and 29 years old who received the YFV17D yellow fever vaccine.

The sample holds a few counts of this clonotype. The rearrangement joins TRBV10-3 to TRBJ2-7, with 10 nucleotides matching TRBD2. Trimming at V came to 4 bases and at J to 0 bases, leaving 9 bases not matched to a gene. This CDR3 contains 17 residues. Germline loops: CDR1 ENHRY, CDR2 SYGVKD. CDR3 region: CAISGTSGKLISYEQYF. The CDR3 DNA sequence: TGTGCCATCAGTGGGACTAGCGGCAAACTCATCTCCTACGAGCAGTACTTC.

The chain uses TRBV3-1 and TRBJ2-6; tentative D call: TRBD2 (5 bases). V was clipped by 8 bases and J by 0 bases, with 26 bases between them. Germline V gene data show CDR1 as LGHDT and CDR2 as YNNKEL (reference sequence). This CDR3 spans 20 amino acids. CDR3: CASCPNPGLHLSSGANVLTF. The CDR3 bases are TGTGCCAGCTGCCCCAATCCCGGACTGCACCTGTCCTCTGGGGCCAACGTCCTGACTTTC.

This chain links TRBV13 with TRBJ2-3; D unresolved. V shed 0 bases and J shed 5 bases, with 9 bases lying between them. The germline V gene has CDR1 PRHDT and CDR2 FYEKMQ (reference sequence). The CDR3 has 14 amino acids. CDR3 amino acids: CASSLGRLRDTQYF. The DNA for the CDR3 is TGTGCCAGCAGCTTAGGCCGTCTCCGAGATACGCAGTATTTT.

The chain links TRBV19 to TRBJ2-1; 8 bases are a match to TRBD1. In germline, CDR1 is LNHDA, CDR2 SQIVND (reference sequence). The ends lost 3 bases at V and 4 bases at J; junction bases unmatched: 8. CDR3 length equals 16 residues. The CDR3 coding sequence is TGTGCCAGTAGTATGAACCCGGACAGGGAGTACAATGAGCAGTTCTTC. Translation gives CASSMNPDREYNEQFF.

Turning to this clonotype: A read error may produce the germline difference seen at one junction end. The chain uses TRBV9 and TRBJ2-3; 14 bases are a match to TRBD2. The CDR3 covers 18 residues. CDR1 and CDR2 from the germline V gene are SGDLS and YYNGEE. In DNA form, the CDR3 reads TGTGCCAGCAGCCAGACTAGCGGGGGGGCCGCTAGCACTGATACGCAGTATTTT. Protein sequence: CASSQTSGGAASTDTQYF.

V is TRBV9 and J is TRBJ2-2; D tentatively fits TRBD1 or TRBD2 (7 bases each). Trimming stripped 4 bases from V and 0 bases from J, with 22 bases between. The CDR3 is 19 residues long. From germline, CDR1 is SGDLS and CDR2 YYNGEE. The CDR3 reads CASSYPSWGGQPNTGELFF. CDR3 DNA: TGTGCCAGCAGCTACCCAAGCTGGGGGGGACAGCCGAACACCGGGGAGCTGTTTTTT. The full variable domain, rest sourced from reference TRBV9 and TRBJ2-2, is DSGVTQTPKHLITATGQRVTLRCSPRSGDLSVYWYQQSLDQGLQFLIQYYNGEERAKGNILERFSAQQFPDLHSELNLSSLELGDSALYFCASSYPSWGGQPNTGELFFGEGSRLTVL.

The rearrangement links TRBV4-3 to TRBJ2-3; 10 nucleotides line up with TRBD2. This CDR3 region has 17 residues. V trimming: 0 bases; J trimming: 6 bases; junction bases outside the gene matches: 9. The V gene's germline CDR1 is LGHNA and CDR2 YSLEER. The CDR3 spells CASSQEDSGGRRDTQYF. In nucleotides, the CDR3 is TGCGCCAGCAGCCAAGAGGATAGCGGGGGGCGCCGTGATACGCAGTATTTT.

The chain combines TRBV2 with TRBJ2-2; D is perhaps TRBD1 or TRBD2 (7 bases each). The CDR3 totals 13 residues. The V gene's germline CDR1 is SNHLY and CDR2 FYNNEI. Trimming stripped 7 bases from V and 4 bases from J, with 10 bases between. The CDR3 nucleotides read TGTGCCAGCACAGGGGGGGCCACCGGGGAGCTGTTTTTT. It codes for CASTGGATGELFF.

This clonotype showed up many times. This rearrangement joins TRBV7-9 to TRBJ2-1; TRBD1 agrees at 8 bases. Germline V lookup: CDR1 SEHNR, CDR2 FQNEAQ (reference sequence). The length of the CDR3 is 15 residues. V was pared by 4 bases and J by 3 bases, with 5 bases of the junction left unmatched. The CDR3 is CASSYGQGGYNEQFF. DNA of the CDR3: TGTGCCAGCAGCTATGGACAGGGTGGCTACAATGAGCAGTTCTTC. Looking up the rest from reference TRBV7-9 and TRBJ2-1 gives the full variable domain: DTGVSQNPRHKITKRGQNVTFRCDPISEHNRLYWYRQTLGQGPEFLTYFQNEAQLEKSRLLSDRFSAERPKGSFSTLEIQRTEQGDSAMYLCASSYGQGGYNEQFFGPGTRLTVL.

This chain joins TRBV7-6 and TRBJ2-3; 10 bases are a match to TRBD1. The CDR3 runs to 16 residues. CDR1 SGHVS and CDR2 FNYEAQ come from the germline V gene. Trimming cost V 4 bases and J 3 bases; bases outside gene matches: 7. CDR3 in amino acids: CASSSLGTGETDTQYF. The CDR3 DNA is TGTGCCAGCAGCTCTCTAGGGACAGGGGAAACAGATACGCAGTATTTT. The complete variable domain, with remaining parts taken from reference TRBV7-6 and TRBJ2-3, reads GAGVSQSPRYKVTKRGQDVALRCDPISGHVSLYWYRQALGQGPEFLTYFNYEAQQDKSGLPNDRFSAERPEGSISTLTIQRTEQRDSAMYRCASSSLGTGETDTQYFGPGTRLTVL.

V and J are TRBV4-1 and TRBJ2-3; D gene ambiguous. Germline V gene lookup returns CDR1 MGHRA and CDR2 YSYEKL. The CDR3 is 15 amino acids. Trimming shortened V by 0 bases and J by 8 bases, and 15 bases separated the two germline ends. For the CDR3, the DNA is TGCGCCAGCAGCCAAGATTCGGGCGGTATCGGTACGCAGTATTTT. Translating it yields CASSQDSGGIGTQYF.

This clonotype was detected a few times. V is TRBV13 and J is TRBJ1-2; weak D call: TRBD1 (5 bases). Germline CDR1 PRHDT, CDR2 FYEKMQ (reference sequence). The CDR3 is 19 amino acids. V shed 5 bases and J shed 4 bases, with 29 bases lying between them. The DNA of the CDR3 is TGTGCCAGCAGCCTGGGCGATAGACAATTACACCGGAGGGGCTATGGCTACACCTTC. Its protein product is CASSLGDRQLHRRGYGYTF.